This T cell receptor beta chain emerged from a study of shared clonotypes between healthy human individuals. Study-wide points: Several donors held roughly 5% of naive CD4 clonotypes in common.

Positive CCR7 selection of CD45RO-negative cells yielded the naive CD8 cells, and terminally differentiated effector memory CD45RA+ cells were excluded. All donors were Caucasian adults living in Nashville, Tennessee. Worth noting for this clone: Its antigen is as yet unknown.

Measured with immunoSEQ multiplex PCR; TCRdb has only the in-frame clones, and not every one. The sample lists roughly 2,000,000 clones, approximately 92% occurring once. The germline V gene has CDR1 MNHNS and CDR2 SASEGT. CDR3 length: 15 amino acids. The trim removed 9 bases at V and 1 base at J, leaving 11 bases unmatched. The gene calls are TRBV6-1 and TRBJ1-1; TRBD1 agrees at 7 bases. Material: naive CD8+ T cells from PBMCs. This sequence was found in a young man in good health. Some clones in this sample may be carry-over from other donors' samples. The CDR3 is CASNKNRGQNTEAFF. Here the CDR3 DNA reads TGTGCCAGTAATAAAAACAGGGGTCAGAACACTGAAGCTTTCTTT.